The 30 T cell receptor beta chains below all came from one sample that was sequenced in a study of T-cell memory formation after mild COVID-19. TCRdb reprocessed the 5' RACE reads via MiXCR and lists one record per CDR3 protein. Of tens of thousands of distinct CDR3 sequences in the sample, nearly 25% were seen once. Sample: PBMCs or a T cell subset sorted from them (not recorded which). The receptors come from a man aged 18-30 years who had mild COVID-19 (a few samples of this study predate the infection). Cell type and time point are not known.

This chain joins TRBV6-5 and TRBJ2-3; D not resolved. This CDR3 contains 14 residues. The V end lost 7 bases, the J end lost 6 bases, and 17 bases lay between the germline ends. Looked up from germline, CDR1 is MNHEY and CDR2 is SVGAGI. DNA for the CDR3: TGTGCCAGCATGGTCGGGCGTTCATTTGATACGCAGTATTTT. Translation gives CASMVGRSFDTQYF.

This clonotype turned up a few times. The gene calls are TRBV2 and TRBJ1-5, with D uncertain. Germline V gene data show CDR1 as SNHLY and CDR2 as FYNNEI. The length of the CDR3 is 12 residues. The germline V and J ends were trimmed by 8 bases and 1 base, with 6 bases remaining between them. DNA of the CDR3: TGTGCCAGCGACACCAGCAATCAGCCCCAGCATTTT. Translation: CASDTSNQPQHF.

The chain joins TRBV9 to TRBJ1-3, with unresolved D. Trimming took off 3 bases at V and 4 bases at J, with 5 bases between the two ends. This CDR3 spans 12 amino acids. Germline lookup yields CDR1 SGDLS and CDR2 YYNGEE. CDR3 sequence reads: CASSAQGNTIYF. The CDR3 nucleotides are TGTGCCAGCAGCGCGCAGGGAAACACCATATATTTT.

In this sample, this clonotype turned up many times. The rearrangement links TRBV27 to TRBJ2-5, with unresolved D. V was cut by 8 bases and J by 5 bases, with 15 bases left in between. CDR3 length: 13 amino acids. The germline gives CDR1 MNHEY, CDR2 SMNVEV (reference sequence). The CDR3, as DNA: TGTGCCAGCCCCAAGGTAGGGATGGAGACCCAGTACTTC. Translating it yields CASPKVGMETQYF.

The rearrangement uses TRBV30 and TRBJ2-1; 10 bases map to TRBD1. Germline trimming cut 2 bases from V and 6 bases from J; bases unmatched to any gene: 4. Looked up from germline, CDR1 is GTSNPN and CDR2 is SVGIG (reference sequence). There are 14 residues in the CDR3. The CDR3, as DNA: TGTGCCTGGAGTCTAGGGACAGGGGTCAATGAGCAGTTCTTC. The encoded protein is CAWSLGTGVNEQFF.

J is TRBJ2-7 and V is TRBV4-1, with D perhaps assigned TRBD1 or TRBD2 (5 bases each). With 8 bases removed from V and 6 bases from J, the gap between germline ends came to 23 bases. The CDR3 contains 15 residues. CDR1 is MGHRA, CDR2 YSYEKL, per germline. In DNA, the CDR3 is TGCGCCAGCGCCCCCCTCGGGGCGGGCTGGGGCGAGCAGTACTTC. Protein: CASAPLGAGWGEQYF.

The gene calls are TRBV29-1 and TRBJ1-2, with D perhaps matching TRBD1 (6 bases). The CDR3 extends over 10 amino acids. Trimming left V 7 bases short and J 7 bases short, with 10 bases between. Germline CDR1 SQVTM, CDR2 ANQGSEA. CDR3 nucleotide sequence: TGCAGCGCCGTGGGGGCTGGCTACACCTTC. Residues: CSAVGAGYTF.

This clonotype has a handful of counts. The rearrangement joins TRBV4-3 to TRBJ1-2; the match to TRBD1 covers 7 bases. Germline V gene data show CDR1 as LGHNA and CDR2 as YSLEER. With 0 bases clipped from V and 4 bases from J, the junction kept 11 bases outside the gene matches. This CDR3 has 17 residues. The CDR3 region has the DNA TGCGCCAGCAGCCAAGATGGAACAGGGGCGTTCCTCTATGGCTACACCTTC. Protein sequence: CASSQDGTGAFLYGYTF.

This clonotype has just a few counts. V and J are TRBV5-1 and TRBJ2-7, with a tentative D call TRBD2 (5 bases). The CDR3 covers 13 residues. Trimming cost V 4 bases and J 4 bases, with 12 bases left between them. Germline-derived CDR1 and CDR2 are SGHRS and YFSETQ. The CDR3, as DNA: TGCGCCAGCAGCCGACGCAGAGGGTACGAGCAGTACTTC. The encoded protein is CASSRRRGYEQYF.

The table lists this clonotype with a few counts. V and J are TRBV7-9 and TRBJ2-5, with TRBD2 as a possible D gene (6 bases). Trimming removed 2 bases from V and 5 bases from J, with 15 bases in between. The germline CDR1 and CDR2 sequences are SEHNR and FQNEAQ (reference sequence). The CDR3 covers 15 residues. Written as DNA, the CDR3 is TGTGCCAGCAGCTTATGGGCGGGGTTTCGGGAGACCCAGTACTTC. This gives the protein CASSLWAGFRETQYF.

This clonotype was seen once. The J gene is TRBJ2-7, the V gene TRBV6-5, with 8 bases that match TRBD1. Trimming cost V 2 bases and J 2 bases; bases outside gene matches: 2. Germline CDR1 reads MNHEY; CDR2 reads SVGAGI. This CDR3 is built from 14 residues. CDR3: CASSYGRGPYEQYF. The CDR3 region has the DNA TGTGCCAGCAGTTACGGCAGGGGGCCCTACGAGCAGTACTTC.

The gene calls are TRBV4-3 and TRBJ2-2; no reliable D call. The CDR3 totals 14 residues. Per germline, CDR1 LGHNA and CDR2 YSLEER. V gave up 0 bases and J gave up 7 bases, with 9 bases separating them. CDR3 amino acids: CASSQDGVGGELFF. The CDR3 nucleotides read TGCGCCAGCAGCCAAGATGGGGTAGGCGGGGAGCTGTTTTTT.

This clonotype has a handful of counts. CDR3 in amino acids: CATRQGRGNEQYF. The CDR3 DNA follows: TGTGCCACCCGACAGGGCCGAGGGAACGAGCAGTACTTC. The V call is TRBV27, the J call TRBJ2-7, with 7 positions matching TRBD1. The V segment lost 10 bases and the J segment 5 bases; nucleotides outside the gene matches: 11. The V gene's germline CDR1 is MNHEY and CDR2 SMNVEV (reference sequence). CDR3 length: 13 amino acids.

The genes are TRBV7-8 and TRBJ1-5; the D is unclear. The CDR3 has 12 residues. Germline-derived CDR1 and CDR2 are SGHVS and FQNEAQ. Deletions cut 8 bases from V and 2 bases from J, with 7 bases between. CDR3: CASALRNQPQHF. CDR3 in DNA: TGTGCCAGCGCCCTCCGCAATCAGCCCCAGCATTTT.

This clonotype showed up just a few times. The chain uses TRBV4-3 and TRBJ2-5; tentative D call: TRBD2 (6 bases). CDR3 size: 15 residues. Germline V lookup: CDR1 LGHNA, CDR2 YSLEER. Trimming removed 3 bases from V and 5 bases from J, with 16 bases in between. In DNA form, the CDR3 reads TGCGCCAGCAGCCAGCAGAGGGGCGGGGTCGAGACCCAGTACTTC. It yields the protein CASSQQRGGVETQYF.

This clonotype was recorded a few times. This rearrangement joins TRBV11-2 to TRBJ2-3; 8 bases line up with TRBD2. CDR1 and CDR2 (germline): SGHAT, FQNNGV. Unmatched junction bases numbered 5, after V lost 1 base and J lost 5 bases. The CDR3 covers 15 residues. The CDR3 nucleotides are TGTGCCAGCAGCTTAGTCGGGGGGGCAGTAGATACGCAGTATTTT. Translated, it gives CASSLVGGAVDTQYF.

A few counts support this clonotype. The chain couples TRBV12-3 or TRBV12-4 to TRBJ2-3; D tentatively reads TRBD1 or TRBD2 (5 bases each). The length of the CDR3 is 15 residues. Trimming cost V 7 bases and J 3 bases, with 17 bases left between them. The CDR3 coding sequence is TGTGCCAGCACCCCGGGACCCTACCTTACAGATACGCAGTATTTT. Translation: CASTPGPYLTDTQYF.

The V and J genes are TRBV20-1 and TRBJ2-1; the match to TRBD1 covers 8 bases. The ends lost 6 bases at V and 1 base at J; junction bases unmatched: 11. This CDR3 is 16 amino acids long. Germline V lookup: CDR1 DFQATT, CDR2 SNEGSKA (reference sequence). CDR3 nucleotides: TGCAGTGCCCCCAGGACAGGGCTTGGGTCCTACAATGAGCAGTTCTTC. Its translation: CSAPRTGLGSYNEQFF.

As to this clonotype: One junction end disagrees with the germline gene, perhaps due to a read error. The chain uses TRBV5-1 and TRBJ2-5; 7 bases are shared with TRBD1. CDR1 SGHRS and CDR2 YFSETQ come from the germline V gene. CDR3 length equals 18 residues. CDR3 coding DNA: TGCGCCAGCACCTTGGTAGGGGGCGCAGGAAACCCCCAAGAGACACAGTACTTC. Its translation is CASTLVGGAGNPQETQYF.

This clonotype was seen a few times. The CDR3 nucleotides are TGTGCCAGCAGCTTAGTCTTACGGGGGGCAAACAATGAGCAGTTCTTC. Amino acid sequence: CASSLVLRGANNEQFF. This sequence joins TRBV7-9 and TRBJ2-1; TRBD2 might be the D (7 bases). This CDR3 spans 16 amino acids. The germline V gene has CDR1 SEHNR and CDR2 FQNEAQ (reference sequence). V was clipped by 1 base and J by 5 bases, with 15 bases between them.

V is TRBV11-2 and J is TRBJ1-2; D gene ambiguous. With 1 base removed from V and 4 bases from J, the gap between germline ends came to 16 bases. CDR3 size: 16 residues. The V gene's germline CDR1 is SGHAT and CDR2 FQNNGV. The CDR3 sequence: CASSLGAAGGFYGYTF. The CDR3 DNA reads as TGTGCCAGCAGCTTAGGGGCCGCAGGCGGGTTCTATGGCTACACCTTC.

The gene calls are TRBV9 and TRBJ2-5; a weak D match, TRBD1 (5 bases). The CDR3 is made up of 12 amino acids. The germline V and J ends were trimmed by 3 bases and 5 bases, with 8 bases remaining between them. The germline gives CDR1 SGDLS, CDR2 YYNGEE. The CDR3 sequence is CASSAAGETQYF. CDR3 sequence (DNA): TGTGCCAGCAGCGCAGCAGGGGAGACCCAGTACTTC. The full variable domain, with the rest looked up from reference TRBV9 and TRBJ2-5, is DSGVTQTPKHLITATGQRVTLRCSPRSGDLSVYWYQQSLDQGLQFLIQYYNGEERAKGNILERFSAQQFPDLHSELNLSSLELGDSALYFCASSAAGETQYFGPGTRLLVL.

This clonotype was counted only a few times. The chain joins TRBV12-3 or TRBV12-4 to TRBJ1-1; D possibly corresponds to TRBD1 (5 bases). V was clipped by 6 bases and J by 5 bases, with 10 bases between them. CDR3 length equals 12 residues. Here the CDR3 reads CASSMDNTEAFF. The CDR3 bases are TGTGCCAGCAGCATGGACAATACTGAAGCTTTCTTT.

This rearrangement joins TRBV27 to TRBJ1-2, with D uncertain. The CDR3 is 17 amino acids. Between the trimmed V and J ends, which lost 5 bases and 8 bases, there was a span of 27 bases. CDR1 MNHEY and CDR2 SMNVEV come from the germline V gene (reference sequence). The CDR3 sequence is CASSLNGRSAPRAGYTF. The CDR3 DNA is TGTGCCAGCAGTCTCAACGGACGGAGCGCCCCACGCGCCGGCTACACCTTC.

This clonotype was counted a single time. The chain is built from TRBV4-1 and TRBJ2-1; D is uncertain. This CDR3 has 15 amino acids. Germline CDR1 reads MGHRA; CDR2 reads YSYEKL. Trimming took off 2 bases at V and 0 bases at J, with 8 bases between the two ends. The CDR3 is CASSQQRSSYNEQFF. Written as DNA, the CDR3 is TGCGCCAGCAGCCAACAACGGAGCTCCTACAATGAGCAGTTCTTC.

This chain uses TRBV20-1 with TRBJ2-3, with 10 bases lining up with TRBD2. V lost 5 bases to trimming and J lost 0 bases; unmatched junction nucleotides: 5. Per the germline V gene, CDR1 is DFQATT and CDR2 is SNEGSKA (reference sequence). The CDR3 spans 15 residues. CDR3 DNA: TGCAGTGCTTGTCGTAGCGGGGGGAGCACAGATACGCAGTATTTT. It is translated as CSACRSGGSTDTQYF.

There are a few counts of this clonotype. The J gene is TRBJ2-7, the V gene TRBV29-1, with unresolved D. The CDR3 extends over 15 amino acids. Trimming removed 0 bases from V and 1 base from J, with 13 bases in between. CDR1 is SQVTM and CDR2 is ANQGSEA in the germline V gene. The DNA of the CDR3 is TGCAGCGTTGAAGAGGGCGCACGTGAATCCTACGAGCAGTACTTC. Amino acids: CSVEEGARESYEQYF.

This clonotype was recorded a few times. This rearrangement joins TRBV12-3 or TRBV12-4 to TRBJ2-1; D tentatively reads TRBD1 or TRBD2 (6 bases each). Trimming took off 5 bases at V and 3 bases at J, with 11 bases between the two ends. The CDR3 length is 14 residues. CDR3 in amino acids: CASSPGGLYNEQFF. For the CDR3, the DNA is TGTGCCAGCAGTCCCGGGGGCCTCTACAATGAGCAGTTCTTC.

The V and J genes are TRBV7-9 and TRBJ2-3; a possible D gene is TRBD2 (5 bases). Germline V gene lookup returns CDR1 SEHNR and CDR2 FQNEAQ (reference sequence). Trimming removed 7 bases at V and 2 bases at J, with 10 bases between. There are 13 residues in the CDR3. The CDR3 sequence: CASNGLYTDTQYF. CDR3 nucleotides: TGTGCCAGCAATGGACTGTACACAGATACGCAGTATTTT.

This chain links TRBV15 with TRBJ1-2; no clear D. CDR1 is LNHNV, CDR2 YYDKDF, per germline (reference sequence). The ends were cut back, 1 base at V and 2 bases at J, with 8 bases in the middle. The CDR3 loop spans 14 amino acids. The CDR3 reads CATSRANGNYGYTF. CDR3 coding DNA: TGTGCCACCAGCAGAGCGAACGGAAACTATGGCTACACCTTC.